This TCR beta chain comes out of a study of molecular identifiers for immune sequencing clone quantification. This clonotype was picked up many times. Its antigen is as yet unknown. TCRdb redid the calling of the PCR reads with MiXCR, one entry per CDR3 protein. The repertoire holds just under 650,000 distinct CDR3 sequences, with roughly 21% as singletons. Construction of naive CD8 libraries employed about 18,000 to 1,100,000 sorted cells together with 10%, 30% or 50% RNA. Study results and limitations: Clones that had above 20 RNA copies took up over 97% of effector molecules but under 1% in naive cells. Jurkat TCR RNA that was spiked in from one cell was reportedly detectable among around 1 million naive cells.

Trimming cost V 4 bases and J 6 bases; bases outside gene matches: 5. The germline V gene has CDR1 SGHNT and CDR2 YENEEA. This CDR3 comprises 14 residues. The chain joins TRBV11-3 to TRBJ2-1; 8 bases are shared with TRBD2. This receptor was taken from a human donor in good health. Some libraries in this study had Jurkat cell RNA spiked in. The sequenced sample was naive CD8+ T cells from blood, with Jurkat cell RNA spiked in. Subset noted: FACS-sorted CD8+CD4-CCR7+CD45RA+ naive T cells. CDR3 in DNA: TGTGCCAGCAGCTCCGGGACTAGTCCCAATGAGCAGTTCTTC. Translation gives CASSSGTSPNEQFF.